This T cell receptor beta chain was found in a study of a mutant IDH1 vaccine in newly diagnosed glioma. Study overall: Beginning 4-6 weeks after radiotherapy alone, or with temozolomide cycles, vaccination took place. Former treatment meant radiotherapy, temozolomide, or both; the majority had gotten both. Averaging approximately 40 years of age, treated patients were about 60% male and about 38% female. Whole-study findings and limits: Pseudoprogression appears to have had no connection to changes in top peripheral T cell clonotypes.

Sample time point: week 11, during vaccination. A single vaccine dose contained 300 ug of mutant IDH1 20-mer peptide, and topical imiquimod was used with it. J gave up 4 bases and V 0 bases, and 4 bases lay outside the gene matches. Germline lookup yields CDR1 SGHRS and CDR2 YFSETQ. The CDR3 runs to 15 residues. A word on this clone: Its antigen remains unidentified.

The assay was immunoSEQ multiplex PCR, and TCRdb's table has in-frame clones only and misses some. The table shows roughly 57,000 clones, with about 91% occurring only once. The chain combines TRBV5-1 with TRBJ1-1, with 9 bases fitting TRBD1. This clonotype was sampled from a man between 40 and 49 years old with glioma. Sequenced here: PBMCs, sampled from a glioma patient whose treatment included an IDH1 peptide vaccine. CDR3 sequence reads: CASSLGPTGGTEAFF. CDR3 nucleotide sequence: TGCGCCAGCAGCTTGGGTCCGACAGGGGGCACTGAAGCTTTCTTT.